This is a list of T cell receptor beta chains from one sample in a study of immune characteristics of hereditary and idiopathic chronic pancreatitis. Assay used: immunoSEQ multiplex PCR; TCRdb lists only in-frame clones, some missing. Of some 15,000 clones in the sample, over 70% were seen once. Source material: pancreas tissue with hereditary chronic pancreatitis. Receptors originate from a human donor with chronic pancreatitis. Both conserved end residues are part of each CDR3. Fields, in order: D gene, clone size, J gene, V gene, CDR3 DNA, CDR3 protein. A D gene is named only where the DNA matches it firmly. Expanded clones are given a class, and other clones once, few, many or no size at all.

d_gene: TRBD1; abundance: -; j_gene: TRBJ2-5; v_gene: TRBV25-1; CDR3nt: TGTGCCAGCAGTGACAGGGGGCATGGAGAGACCCAGTACTTC; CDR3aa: CASSDRGHGETQYF
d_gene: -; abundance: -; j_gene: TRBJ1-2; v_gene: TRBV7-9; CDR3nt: TGTGCCAGCAGCTTTGGCAGTCGATATGGCTACACCTTC; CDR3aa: CASSFGSRYGYTF
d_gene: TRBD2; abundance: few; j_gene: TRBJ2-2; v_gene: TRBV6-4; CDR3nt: TGTGCCAGCAGTCCTAGCGGGGACACCGGGGAGCTGTTTTTT; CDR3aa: CASSPSGDTGELFF
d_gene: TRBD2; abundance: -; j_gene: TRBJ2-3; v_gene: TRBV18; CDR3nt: TGTGCCAGCTCACCTCGACTAGCGGGAAGCACAGATACGCAGTATTTT; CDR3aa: CASSPRLAGSTDTQYF
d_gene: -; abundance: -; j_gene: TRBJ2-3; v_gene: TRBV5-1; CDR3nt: TGCGCCAGCAGGGAGGGGGATACGCAGTATTTT; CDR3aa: CASREGDTQYF
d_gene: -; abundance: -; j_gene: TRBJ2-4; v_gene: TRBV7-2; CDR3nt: TGTGCCAGCAGCTTAGGCTGGGCGAAAAACATTCAGTACTTC; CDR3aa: CASSLGWAKNIQYF
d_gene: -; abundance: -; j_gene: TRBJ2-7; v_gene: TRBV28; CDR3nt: TGTGCCAGTGAACGGGCGACTATCCCCGAGCAGTACTTC; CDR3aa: CASERATIPEQYF
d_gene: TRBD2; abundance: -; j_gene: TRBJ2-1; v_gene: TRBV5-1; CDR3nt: TGCGCCAGCAGCCCGGGACTCGGGACTAGCGGGAGGGCCGATGAGCAGTTCTTC; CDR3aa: CASSPGLGTSGRADEQFF
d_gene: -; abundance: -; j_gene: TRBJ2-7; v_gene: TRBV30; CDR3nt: TGTGCCTGGAGTCAGGGTAGTTACGAGCAGTACTTC; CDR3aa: CAWSQGSYEQYF
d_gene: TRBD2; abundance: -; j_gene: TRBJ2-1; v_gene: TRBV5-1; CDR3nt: TGCGCCACTTCAGAGCTAGCGGGAGGCAATGAGCAGTTCTTC; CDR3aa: CATSELAGGNEQFF
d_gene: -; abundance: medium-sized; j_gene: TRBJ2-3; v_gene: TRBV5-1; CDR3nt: TGCGCCAGCAGCTTGGCCCGGGACGGAAGCACAGATACGCAGTATTTT; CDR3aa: CASSLARDGSTDTQYF
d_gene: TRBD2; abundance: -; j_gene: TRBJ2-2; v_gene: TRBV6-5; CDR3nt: TGTGCCAGCCGGACTAGCGGGAAAGGCGGGGAGCTGTTTTTT; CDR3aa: CASRTSGKGGELFF
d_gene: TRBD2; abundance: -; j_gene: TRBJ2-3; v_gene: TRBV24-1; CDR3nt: TGTGCCACCAGTGACCCTCTTAAGGCGGGAGGAATAGATACGCAGTATTTT; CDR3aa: CATSDPLKAGGIDTQYF
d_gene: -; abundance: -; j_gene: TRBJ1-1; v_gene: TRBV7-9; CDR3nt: TGTGCCAGCAGCTCCTTGGGATCCCCCAGGGGGAACACTGAAGCTTTCTTT; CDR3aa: CASSSLGSPRGNTEAFF
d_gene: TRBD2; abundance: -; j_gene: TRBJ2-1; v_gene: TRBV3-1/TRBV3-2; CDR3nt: TGTGCCAGCAGCCAACGACGCATTAGCGGGGGAGGGAACAATGAGCAGTTCTTC; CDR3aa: CASSQRRISGGGNNEQFF
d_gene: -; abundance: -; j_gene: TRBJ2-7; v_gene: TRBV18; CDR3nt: TGTGCCAGCTCACCTGAGGGACCCCCCTACGAGCAGTACTTC; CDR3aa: CASSPEGPPYEQYF
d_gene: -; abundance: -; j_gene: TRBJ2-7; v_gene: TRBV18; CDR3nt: TGTGCCAGCTCACCACCGACCCGCGAGCAGTACTTC; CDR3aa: CASSPPTREQYF
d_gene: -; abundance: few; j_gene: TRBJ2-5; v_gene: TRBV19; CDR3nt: TGTGCCAGTAGTAGCCAAGAGACCCAGTACTTC; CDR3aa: CASSSQETQYF
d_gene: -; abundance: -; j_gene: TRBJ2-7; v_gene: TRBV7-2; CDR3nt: TGTGCCAGCAGCCCCTTCGGTTGGCTAGTTTCGGAATCCTACGAGCAGTACTTC; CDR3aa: CASSPFGWLVSESYEQYF
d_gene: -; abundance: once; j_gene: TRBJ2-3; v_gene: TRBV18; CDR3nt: TGTGCCAGCTCACGAATCACAGATACGCAGTATTTT; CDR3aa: CASSRITDTQYF
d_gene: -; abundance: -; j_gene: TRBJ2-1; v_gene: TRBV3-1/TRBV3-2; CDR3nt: TGTGCCAGCAGCGACAGGCGTGAGCAGTTCTTC; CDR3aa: CASSDRREQFF
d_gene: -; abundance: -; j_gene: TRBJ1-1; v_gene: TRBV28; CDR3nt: TGTGCCAGCAGCCCCTCACCTGGGGGGGTTTGGACTGAAGCTTTCTTT; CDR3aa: CASSPSPGGVWTEAFF
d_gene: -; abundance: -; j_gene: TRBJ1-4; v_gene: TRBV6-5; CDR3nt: TGTGCCAGCAGGTACACAGGGACGGCTAATGAAAAACTGTTTTTT; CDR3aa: CASRYTGTANEKLFF
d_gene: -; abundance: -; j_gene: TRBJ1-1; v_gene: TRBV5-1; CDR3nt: TGCGCCAGCAGTGTGTCGAACACTGAAGCTTTCTTT; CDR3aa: CASSVSNTEAFF
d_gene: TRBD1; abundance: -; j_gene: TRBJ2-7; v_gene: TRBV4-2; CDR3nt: TGTGCCAGCAGCCCAACAGGGGGACGGGACGAGCAGTACTTC; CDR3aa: CASSPTGGRDEQYF
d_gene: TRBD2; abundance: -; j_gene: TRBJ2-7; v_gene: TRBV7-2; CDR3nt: TGTGCCCGCCCGCGGTATTTTAGCGGGAGAGGCGAGCAGTACTTC; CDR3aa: CARPRYFSGRGEQYF
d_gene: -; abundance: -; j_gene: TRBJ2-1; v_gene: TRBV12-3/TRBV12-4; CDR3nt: TGTGCCAGCAGTTTAGCTACCGGGACACCGCAGTTCTTC; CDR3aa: CASSLATGTPQFF
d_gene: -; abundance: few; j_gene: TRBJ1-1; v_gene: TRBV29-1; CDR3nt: TGCAGCGCCGGCCGGGACACCAACACTGAAGCTTTCTTT; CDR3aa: CSAGRDTNTEAFF
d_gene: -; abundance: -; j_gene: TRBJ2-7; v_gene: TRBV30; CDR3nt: TGTGCCTGGGGGGGATCGGGCTACGAGCAGTACTTC; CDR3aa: CAWGGSGYEQYF
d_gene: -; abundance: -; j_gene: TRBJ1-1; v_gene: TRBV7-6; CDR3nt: TGTGCCAGCAGCTTAGTAGAAACCACTGAAGCTTTCTTT; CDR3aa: CASSLVETTEAFF
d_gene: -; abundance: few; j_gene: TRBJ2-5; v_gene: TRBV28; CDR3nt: TGTGCCAGCACCTCCCCTGGGACGCGGGAGACCCAGTACTTC; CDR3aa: CASTSPGTRETQYF